What follows are 25 T cell receptor beta chains derived from one specimen sequenced in a study of Tregs in tolerant kidney transplant recipients. The data were produced by immunoSEQ multiplex PCR, yet TCRdb's version contains in-frame clones alone and is incomplete. The sample carries some 62,000 clones, 95% to 98% recorded once. The sample consisted of Tregs from blood, taken before the transplant. All receptors come from a human donor who received a combined kidney and bone marrow transplant.

The chain uses TRBV10-3 and TRBJ2-3, with TRBD2 matching 9 bases. The trim removed 2 bases at V and 6 bases at J, leaving 6 bases unmatched. The CDR3 runs 15 residues. CDR1 and CDR2 from the germline V gene are ENHRY and SYGVKD. The CDR3 sequence is CAISEGTSNGDTQYF. As DNA, the CDR3 is TGTGCCATCAGTGAGGGGACTAGCAATGGGGATACGCAGTATTTT.

The chain is built from TRBV9 and TRBJ2-5, with D perhaps matching TRBD2 (5 bases). V was cut by 3 bases and J by 2 bases, with 14 bases left in between. Germline V lookup: CDR1 SGDLS, CDR2 YYNGEE. The CDR3 is made up of 15 amino acids. The CDR3 spells CASSGPLATQETQYF. CDR3 nucleotides: TGTGCCAGCAGCGGTCCCCTAGCCACACAAGAGACCCAGTACTTC. The full variable domain, rest sourced from reference TRBV9 and TRBJ2-5, is DSGVTQTPKHLITATGQRVTLRCSPRSGDLSVYWYQQSLDQGLQFLIQYYNGEERAKGNILERFSAQQFPDLHSELNLSSLELGDSALYFCASSGPLATQETQYFGPGTRLLVL.

The chain has TRBV29-1 and TRBJ2-3; 13 positions match TRBD2. Losses at the gene ends were 7 bases for V and 3 bases for J; bases not matched to a gene: 7. The CDR3 spans 15 residues. Germline V gene sequence: CDR1 SQVTM, CDR2 ANQGSEA. CDR3 protein: CSALTSGRSTDTQYF. Written as DNA, the CDR3 is TGCAGCGCCCTGACTAGCGGGAGGAGTACAGATACGCAGTATTTT.

The chain employs TRBV18 and TRBJ2-1; TRBD1 agrees at 9 bases. V shed 5 bases, J shed 4 bases, and the junction held 0 bases outside the gene matches. The CDR3 sequence is 13 residues long. The germline V gene has CDR1 KGHSH and CDR2 LQKENI. The CDR3 spells CASSGTGYNEQFF. The CDR3 DNA sequence: TGTGCCAGCTCAGGGACAGGGTACAATGAGCAGTTCTTC.

The genes are TRBV19 and TRBJ2-7; possibly TRBD1 for D (6 bases). The CDR3 contains 15 residues. Trimming removed 0 bases from V and 5 bases from J, with 14 bases in between. The germline CDR1 and CDR2 sequences are LNHDA and SQIVND (reference sequence). The DNA of the CDR3 is TGTGCCAGTAGTATAGATTACAGGGTGCCTAACGAGCAGTACTTC. Its protein product is CASSIDYRVPNEQYF.

This sequence joins TRBV5-4 and TRBJ1-2; D not resolved. The CDR3 is 15 amino acids. V was pared by 7 bases and J by 2 bases, with 18 bases between. Germline V CDR1 and CDR2: SGHNT, YYREEE (reference sequence). CDR3 DNA sequence: TGTGCCAGCGCCGACACGGTGGGAGCGAACTATGGCTACACCTTC. Translating it yields CASADTVGANYGYTF.

Written as DNA, the CDR3 is TGTGCCAGTAGTACTGATGGGGCCCAGAACTATGGCTACACCTTC. This translates into CASSTDGAQNYGYTF. V is TRBV19 and J is TRBJ1-2; D possibly corresponds to TRBD1 (5 bases). This CDR3 spans 15 amino acids. Germline loops: CDR1 LNHDA, CDR2 SQIVND (reference sequence). V was clipped by 4 bases and J by 2 bases, with 14 bases between them. The variable domain in full, completed from reference TRBV19 and TRBJ1-2, reads DGGITQSPKYLFRKEGQNVTLSCEQNLNHDAMYWYRQDPGQGLRLIYYSQIVNDFQKGDIAEGYSVSREKKESFPLTVTSAQKNPTAFYLCASSTDGAQNYGYTFGSGTRLTVV.

This rearrangement joins TRBV5-1 to TRBJ1-6; D possibly corresponds to TRBD1 (6 bases). Trimming removed 4 bases from V and 8 bases from J, with 16 bases in between. CDR1 is SGHRS, CDR2 YFSETQ, per germline. The CDR3 loop spans 15 amino acids. The CDR3 reads CASSLLSDRYSPLHF. In DNA form, the CDR3 reads TGCGCCAGCAGCCTCCTCTCTGACAGGTATTCACCCCTCCACTTT.

J is TRBJ2-1 and V is TRBV7-8; D may be TRBD2 (5 bases). The CDR3 is 15 amino acids. The ends were cut back, 7 bases at V and 3 bases at J, with 16 bases in the middle. The germline CDR1 and CDR2 sequences are SGHVS and FQNEAQ. The CDR3 spells CASIQRSPNYNEQFF. The CDR3 bases are TGTGCCAGCATCCAGCGGAGTCCCAACTACAATGAGCAGTTCTTC.

The V gene is TRBV7-9, the J gene TRBJ2-7, with a weak D call TRBD1 (6 bases). The V end was cut by 5 bases, the J end by 3 bases, with 14 bases between. This CDR3 spans 14 amino acids. CDR1 and CDR2 from the germline V gene are SEHNR and FQNEAQ (reference sequence). The DNA for the CDR3 is TGTGCCAGCAGCCCCCGACAGGTGCTCTACGAGCAGTACTTC. It yields the protein CASSPRQVLYEQYF.

J is TRBJ2-2 and V is TRBV11-1, with a possible D match to TRBD2 (6 bases). Trimming left V 7 bases short and J 3 bases short, with 12 bases between. The CDR3 is 14 residues long. CDR1 SGHAT and CDR2 FQDESV come from the germline V gene (reference sequence). The CDR3 coding sequence is TGTGCCAGCAACCTCGGGGGTTACACCGGGGAGCTGTTTTTT. Amino acids: CASNLGGYTGELFF.

CDR3 sequence reads: CASMGGVRETQYF. CDR3 sequence (DNA): TGCGCCAGCATGGGGGGAGTGAGGGAGACCCAGTACTTC. V gene TRBV5-1 combines with J gene TRBJ2-5; maybe TRBD2 (6 bases). This CDR3 comprises 13 residues. Germline V gene lookup returns CDR1 SGHRS and CDR2 YFSETQ. Trimming took off 6 bases at V and 5 bases at J, with 14 bases between the two ends.

The chain carries TRBV30 and TRBJ1-1, with D possibly matching TRBD1 (5 bases). The CDR3 contains 13 residues. CDR1 and CDR2 (germline): GTSNPN, SVGIG (reference sequence). Between the trimmed V and J ends, which lost 7 bases and 9 bases, there was a span of 21 bases. The CDR3 loop is CASGDGRVQQAFF. In DNA form, the CDR3 reads TGTGCCTCCGGGGACGGGAGGGTCCAACAAGCTTTCTTT.

The V call is TRBV6-5, the J call TRBJ2-7; 9 bases map to TRBD1. Germline CDR1 and CDR2: MNHEY and SVGAGI. With 2 bases clipped from V and 3 bases from J, the junction kept 2 bases outside the gene matches. This CDR3 region has 14 residues. The CDR3 reads CASSYGDRDYEQYF. As DNA, the CDR3 is TGTGCCAGCAGTTACGGGGACAGGGACTACGAGCAGTACTTC.

The V gene is TRBV9, the J gene TRBJ2-1, with TRBD2 identical over 8 bases. Germline V gives CDR1 SGDLS, CDR2 YYNGEE. CDR3 length: 16 amino acids. J was trimmed by 4 bases and V by 0 bases; bases with no gene match: 6. The CDR3, as DNA: TGTGCCAGCAGCGTAGTTGAGCGGGGGATATACAATGAGCAGTTCTTC. Protein: CASSVVERGIYNEQFF.

The CDR3 here is CASSQVEGRGQPNTEAFF. The CDR3 coding sequence is TGCGCCAGCAGCCAAGTCGAGGGTCGAGGACAGCCGAACACTGAAGCTTTCTTT. V usage is TRBV4-1 and J usage is TRBJ1-1; perhaps TRBD1 as D (6 bases). Trimming stripped 1 base from V and 1 base from J, with 19 bases between. The CDR3 consists of 18 residues. CDR1 and CDR2 (germline): MGHRA, YSYEKL.

The rearrangement links TRBV5-1 to TRBJ2-5; perhaps TRBD1 as D (6 bases). Germline V gives CDR1 SGHRS, CDR2 YFSETQ. Deletions cut 0 bases from V and 2 bases from J, with 14 bases between. The CDR3 totals 16 residues. The CDR3 sequence: CASSLGLGQLQETQYF. As DNA, the CDR3 is TGCGCCAGCAGCTTGGGCCTAGGACAGCTTCAAGAGACCCAGTACTTC.

The chain couples TRBV5-5 to TRBJ1-1; 10 nucleotides align to TRBD1. Unmatched junction bases numbered 9, after V lost 4 bases and J lost 3 bases. The CDR3 length is 16 residues. From germline, CDR1 is SGHKS and CDR2 YYEKEE (reference sequence). DNA for the CDR3: TGTGCCAGCAGCCTACGCGGGACAGGGGCCTACACTGAAGCTTTCTTT. Residues: CASSLRGTGAYTEAFF.

The rearrangement uses TRBV5-1 and TRBJ1-6; no firm D call. Trimming pared 7 bases from V and 8 bases from J, leaving 10 bases between. The CDR3 extends over 12 amino acids. Germline CDR1 reads SGHRS; CDR2 reads YFSETQ. CDR3 residues: CASSHPDSPLHF. DNA for the CDR3: TGCGCCAGCTCCCACCCGGATTCACCCCTCCACTTT.

The chain combines TRBV7-2 with TRBJ2-7; TRBD1 matches 8 bases. V trimming: 4 bases; J trimming: 3 bases; junction bases outside the gene matches: 5. This CDR3 contains 14 residues. Germline loops: CDR1 SGHTA, CDR2 FQGNSA. The CDR3 sequence is CASSSHRGNYEQYF. The CDR3 DNA reads as TGTGCCAGCAGCTCCCACAGGGGGAACTACGAGCAGTACTTC.

The CDR3 spells CASSLDLAAEAFF. DNA of the CDR3: TGTGCCAGCAGCTTAGATCTGGCAGCTGAAGCTTTCTTT. The chain is built from TRBV11-2 and TRBJ1-1; no reliable D call. The V end lost 0 bases, the J end lost 6 bases, and 8 bases lay between the germline ends. Looked up from germline, CDR1 is SGHAT and CDR2 is FQNNGV. CDR3 size: 13 residues.

The chain is built from TRBV7-3 and TRBJ2-6, with TRBD2 as a possible D gene (6 bases). CDR3 length: 16 amino acids. V lost 5 bases and J lost 0, with 11 bases in between. Germline V gene sequence: CDR1 SGHTA, CDR2 FQGTGA. The CDR3 spells CASSPRRGSGANVLTF. The CDR3 nucleotides are TGTGCCAGCAGCCCCCGGCGGGGCTCTGGGGCCAACGTCCTGACTTTC.

The chain uses TRBV5-1 and TRBJ2-7; the D gene is possibly TRBD2 (6 bases). CDR1 is SGHRS, CDR2 YFSETQ, per germline. Trimming took 6 bases from V and 0 from J, leaving 16 bases between them. This CDR3 is 15 amino acids long. CDR3 coding DNA: TGCGCCAGCACCTTTGGGGGGTATATCTCCTACGAGCAGTACTTC. Its translation: CASTFGGYISYEQYF.

CDR3 protein: CAVGTAYSSNYGYTF. As DNA, the CDR3 is TGTGCAGTAGGGACAGCCTACTCTTCCAACTATGGCTACACCTTC. This rearrangement joins TRBV30 to TRBJ1-2; the match to TRBD1 covers 7 bases. CDR1 is GTSNPN and CDR2 is SVGIG in the germline V gene (reference sequence). CDR3 size: 15 residues.

The V and J genes are TRBV27 and TRBJ2-1; 10 bases align to TRBD2. Germline CDR1 and CDR2: MNHEY and SMNVEV (reference sequence). CDR3 length: 14 residues. Losses at the gene ends were 5 bases for V and 12 bases for J; bases not matched to a gene: 10. CDR3 region: CASSLGLAVAVQFF. The CDR3 DNA is TGTGCCAGCAGTCTCGGACTAGCGGTAGCGGTGCAGTTCTTC.